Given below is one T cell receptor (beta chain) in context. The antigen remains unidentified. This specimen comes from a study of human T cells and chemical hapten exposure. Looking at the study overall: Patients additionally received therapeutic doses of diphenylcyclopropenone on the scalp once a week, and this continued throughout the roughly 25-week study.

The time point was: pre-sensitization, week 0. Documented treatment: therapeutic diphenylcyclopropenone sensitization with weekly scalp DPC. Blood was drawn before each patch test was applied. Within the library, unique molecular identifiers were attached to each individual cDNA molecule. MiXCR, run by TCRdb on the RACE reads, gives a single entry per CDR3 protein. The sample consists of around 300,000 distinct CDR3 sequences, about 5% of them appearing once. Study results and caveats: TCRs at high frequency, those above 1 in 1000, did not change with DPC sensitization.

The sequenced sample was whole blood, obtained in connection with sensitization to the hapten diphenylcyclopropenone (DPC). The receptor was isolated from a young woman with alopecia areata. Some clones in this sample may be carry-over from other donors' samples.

The CDR3 loop reads CASSLRTGGPYEQYF. In nucleotides, the CDR3 is TGTGCCAGCAGCCTGAGGACAGGGGGCCCCTACGAGCAGTACTTC. The chain combines TRBV7-2 with TRBJ2-7, with 11 bases aligning to TRBD1. The V and J ends lost 5 bases and 2 bases, in that order; junction bases with no gene match: 5. Germline V gene data show CDR1 as SGHTA and CDR2 as FQGNSA. The CDR3 covers 15 residues.